This T cell receptor (beta chain) was recovered during a study of blood T cell repertoires in COVID-19 (dated by TCRdb to about 2020). Study-level background: Samples covering the acute and convalescent phases of COVID-19 were provided by collaborators in the United States, Italy and Spain. Where HLA class I and class II types were available, the types were taken from metadata supplied by the sample provider, not from assay-based typing. Samples came from the ongoing ImmuneRACE study (first 160 participants) plus 1,254 subjects from 6 global collaborators. The material from the prospective study consisted of cDNA or gDNA derived from T cells, B-cell-depleted T cells, or PBMCs. The sample metadata nearly always contained a de-identified subject ID, COVID-19 status, age in years and sex. The repertoires were released in a freely available public database meant as a resource for research on the immune response to SARS-CoV-2. Deeply sampled blood TCRbeta repertoires from subjects exposed to, actively infected with, or recovered from COVID-19 were included in the dataset.

The germline V gene provides CDR1 SQVTM and CDR2 ANQGSEA. V and J lose 7 bases and 3 bases, and a span of 9 bases separates them. The CDR3 holds 11 amino acids from the cysteine to the phenylalanine. The read is trimmed to its CDR3 DNA, 33 bases read in frame from base 1. Overall results and qualifications from the work: The quantity of clinical and demographic metadata differed by source and by participant and was supplied without curation.

Participants in the prospective study were enrolled through a virtual design, were aged about 18 to 89 years, and lived in roughly 24 United States geographic areas. In the prospective study, participants were assigned to cohorts based on the clinical history participants reported in a screening survey and a study questionnaire. Recovered participants in ImmuneRACE Cohort 3 were defined as having two consecutive negative NP/OP PCR tests, clearance from a healthcare professional, or resolution of symptoms. In the prospective study, whole blood, serum and a nasopharyngeal or oropharyngeal swab were collected from each participant by mobile phlebotomists. Participants in the prospective study had the option to provide additional blood draws and questionnaires over a roughly two-month period. Prospective study blood samples were shipped either frozen or at room temperature before DNA extraction. TCRbeta CDR3 regions were amplified from genomic DNA by means of the immunoSEQ Assay, a bias-controlled multiplex PCR. The study's own analysis went as follows. The number of nucleated cells in each sample was estimated by amplification of reference gene primers within the assay. To quantify the absolute abundance of each unique TCRbeta CDR3 rearrangement, sequence reads were collapsed and filtered. For each sample, productive Simpson clonality was calculated as the square root of Simpson's diversity index over productive rearrangements. TCRdb limited this immuneACCESS table to in-frame rearrangements with V and J called. A share of clones is missing; checked studies link under half to unresolved V genes, and the rest is unexplained. That table supplies the V and J calls and clone size; D and trimming were determined from the DNA. This sample has about 250,000 clones in its table, and more than 85% of those were observed once. Together, the top ten hold roughly 1.7% of the sample.

Comment on this clone: This clone's antigen is unknown. The input lacks base qualities; no much larger clone sits a single base away.

In this chain, TRBV29-1 is recombined with TRBJ1-2, with TRBD1 as a weak D call on 6 bases. The source material was PBMCs or T cells enriched from blood (not recorded which). The receptor's source is a woman aged 50 to 60 who had recovered from COVID-19. DNA sequence: TGCAGCGGTTACAGGGACTATGGCTACACCTTC. Its coded protein is CSGYRDYGYTF.